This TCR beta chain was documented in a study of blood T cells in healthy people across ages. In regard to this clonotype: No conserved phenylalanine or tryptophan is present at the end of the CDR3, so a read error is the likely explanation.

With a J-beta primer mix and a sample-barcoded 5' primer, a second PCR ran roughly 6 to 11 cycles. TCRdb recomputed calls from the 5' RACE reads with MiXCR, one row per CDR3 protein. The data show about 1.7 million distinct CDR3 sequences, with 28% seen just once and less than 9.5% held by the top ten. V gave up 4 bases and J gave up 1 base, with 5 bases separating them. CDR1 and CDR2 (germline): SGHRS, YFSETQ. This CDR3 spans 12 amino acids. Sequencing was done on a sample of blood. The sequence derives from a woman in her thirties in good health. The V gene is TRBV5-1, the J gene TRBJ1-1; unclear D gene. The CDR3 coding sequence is TGCGCCAGCAGCGATCCGAACACTGAAGCTTTCGTT. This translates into CASSDPNTEAFV.